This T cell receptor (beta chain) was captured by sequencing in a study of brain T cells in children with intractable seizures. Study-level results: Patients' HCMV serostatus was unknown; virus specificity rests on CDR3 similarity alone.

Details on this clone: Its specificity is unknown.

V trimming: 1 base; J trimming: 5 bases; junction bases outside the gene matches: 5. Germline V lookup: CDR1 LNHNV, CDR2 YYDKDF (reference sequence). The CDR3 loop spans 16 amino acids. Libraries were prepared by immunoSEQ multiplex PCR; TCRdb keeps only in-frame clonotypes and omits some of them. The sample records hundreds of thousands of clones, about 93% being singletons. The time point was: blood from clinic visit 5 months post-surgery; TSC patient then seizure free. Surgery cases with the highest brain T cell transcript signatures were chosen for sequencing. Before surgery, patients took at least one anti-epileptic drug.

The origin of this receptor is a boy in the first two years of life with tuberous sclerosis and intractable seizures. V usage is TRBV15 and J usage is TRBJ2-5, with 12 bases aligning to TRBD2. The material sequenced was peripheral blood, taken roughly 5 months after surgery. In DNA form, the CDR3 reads TGTGCCACCAGCAGAGTCCGGACTAGCGGGACCGAGACCCAGTACTTC. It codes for CATSRVRTSGTETQYF.